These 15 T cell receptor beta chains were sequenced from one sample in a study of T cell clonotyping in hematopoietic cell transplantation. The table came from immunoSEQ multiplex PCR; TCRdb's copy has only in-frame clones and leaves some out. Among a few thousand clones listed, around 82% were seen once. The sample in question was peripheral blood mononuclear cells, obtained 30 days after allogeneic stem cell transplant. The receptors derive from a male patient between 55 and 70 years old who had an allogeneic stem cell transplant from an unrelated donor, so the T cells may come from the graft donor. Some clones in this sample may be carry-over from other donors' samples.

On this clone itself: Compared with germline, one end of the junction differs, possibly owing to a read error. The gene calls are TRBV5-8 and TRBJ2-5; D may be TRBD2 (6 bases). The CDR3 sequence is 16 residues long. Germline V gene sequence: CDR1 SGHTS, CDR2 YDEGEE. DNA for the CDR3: TGTGACAGCAGAGCGGGCTTCCAGAGCTCAGGAGAGACCCAGTACTTC. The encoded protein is CDSRAGFQSSGETQYF.

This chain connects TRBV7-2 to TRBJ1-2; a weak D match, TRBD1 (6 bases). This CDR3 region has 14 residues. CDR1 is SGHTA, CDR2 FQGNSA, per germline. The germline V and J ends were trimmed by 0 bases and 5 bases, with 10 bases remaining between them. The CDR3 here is CASSLAAGEYGYTF. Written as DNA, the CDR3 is TGTGCCAGCAGCTTAGCTGCAGGGGAATATGGCTACACCTTC.

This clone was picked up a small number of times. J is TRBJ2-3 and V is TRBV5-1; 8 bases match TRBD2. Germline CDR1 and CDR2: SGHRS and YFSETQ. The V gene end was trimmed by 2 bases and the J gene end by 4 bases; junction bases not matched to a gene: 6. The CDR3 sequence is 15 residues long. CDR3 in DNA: TGCGCCAGCAGCTTTTACGGGGGGGAGGCAGATACGCAGTATTTT. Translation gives CASSFYGGEADTQYF. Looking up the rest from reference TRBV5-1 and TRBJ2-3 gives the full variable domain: KAGVTQTPRYLIKTRGQQVTLSCSPISGHRSVSWYQQTPGQGLQFLFEYFSETQRNKGNFPGRFSGRQFSNSRSEMNVSTLELGDSALYLCASSFYGGEADTQYFGPGTRLTVL.

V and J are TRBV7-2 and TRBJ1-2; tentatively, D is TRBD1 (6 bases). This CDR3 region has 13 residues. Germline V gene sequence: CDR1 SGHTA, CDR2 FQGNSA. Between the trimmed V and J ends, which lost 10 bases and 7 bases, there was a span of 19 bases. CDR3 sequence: CATKTGSGVGYTF. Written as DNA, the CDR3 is TGTGCCACAAAGACAGGATCTGGTGTTGGCTACACCTTC. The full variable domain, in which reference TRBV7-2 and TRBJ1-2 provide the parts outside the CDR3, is GAGVSQSPSNKVTEKGKDVELRCDPISGHTALYWYRQSLGQGLEFLIYFQGNSAPDKSGLPSDRFSAERTGGSVSTLTIQRTQQEDSAVYLCATKTGSGVGYTFGSGTRLTVV.

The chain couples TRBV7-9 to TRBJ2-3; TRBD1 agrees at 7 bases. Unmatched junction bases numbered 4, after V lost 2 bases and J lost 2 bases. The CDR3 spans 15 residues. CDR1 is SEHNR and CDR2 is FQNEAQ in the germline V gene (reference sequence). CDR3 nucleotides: TGTGCCAGCAGCTTAACAGGGGCGACCACAGATACGCAGTATTTT. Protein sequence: CASSLTGATTDTQYF.

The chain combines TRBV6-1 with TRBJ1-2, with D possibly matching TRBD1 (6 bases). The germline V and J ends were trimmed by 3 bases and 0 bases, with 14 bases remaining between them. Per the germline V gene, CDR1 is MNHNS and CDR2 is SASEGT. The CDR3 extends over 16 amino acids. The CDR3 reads CASSEPGASANYGYTF. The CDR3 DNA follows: TGTGCCAGCAGTGAGCCGGGGGCTTCAGCTAACTATGGCTACACCTTC.

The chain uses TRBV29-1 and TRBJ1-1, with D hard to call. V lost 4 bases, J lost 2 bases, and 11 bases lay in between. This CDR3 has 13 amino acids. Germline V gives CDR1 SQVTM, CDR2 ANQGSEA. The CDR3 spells CSVVGKLNTEAFF. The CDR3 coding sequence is TGCAGCGTTGTAGGGAAATTAAACACTGAAGCTTTCTTT.

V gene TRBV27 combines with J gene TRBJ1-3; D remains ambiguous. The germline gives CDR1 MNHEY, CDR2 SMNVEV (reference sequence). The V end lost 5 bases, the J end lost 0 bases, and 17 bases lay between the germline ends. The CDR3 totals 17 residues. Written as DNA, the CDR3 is TGTGCCAGCAGTCCTCTTCCCGGGAAGAGCTCTGGAAACACCATATATTTT. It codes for CASSPLPGKSSGNTIYF.

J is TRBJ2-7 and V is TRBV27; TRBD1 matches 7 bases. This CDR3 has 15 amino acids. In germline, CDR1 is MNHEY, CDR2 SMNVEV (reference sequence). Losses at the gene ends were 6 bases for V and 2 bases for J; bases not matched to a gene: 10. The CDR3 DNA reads TGTGCCAGCAGACGACAGGGTGGGGTCACCTACGAGCAGTACTTC. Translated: CASRRQGGVTYEQYF.

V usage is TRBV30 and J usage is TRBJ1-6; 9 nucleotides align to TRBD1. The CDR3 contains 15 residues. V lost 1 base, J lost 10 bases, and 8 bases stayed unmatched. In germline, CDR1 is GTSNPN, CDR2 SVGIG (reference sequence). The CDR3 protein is CAWSDHGTGQSPLHF. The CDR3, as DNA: TGTGCCTGGAGTGACCACGGGACAGGGCAATCACCCCTCCACTTT. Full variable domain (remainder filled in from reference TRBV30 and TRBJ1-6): SQTIHQWPATLVQPVGSPLSLECTVEGTSNPNLYWYRQAAGRGLQLLFYSVGIGQISSEVPQNLSASRPQDRQFILSSKKLLLSDSGFYLCAWSDHGTGQSPLHFGNGTRLTVT.

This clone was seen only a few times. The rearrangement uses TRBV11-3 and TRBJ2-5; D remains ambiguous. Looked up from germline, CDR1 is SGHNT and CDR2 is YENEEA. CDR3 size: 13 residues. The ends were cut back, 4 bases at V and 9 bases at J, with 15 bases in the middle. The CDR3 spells CASSSTQSDAQYF. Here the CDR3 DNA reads TGTGCCAGCAGCTCGACCCAAAGCGACGCCCAGTACTTC. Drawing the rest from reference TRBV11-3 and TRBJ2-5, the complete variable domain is EAGVVQSPRYKIIEKKQPVAFWCNPISGHNTLYWYLQNLGQGPELLIRYENEEAVDDSQLPKDRFSAERLKGVDSTLKIQPAELGDSAVYLCASSSTQSDAQYFGPGTRLLVL.

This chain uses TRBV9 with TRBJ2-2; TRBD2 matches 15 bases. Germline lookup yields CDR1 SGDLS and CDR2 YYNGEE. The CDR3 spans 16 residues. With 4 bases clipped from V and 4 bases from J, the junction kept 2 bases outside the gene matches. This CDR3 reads CASSPGLAGGTGELFF. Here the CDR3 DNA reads TGTGCCAGCAGCCCGGGACTAGCGGGGGGCACCGGGGAGCTGTTTTTT.

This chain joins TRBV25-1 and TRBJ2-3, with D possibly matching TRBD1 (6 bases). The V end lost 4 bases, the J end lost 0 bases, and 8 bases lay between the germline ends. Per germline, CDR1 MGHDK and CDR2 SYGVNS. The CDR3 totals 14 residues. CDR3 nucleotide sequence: TGTGCCAGCAGTGGGGGGACAAGCACAGATACGCAGTATTTT. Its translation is CASSGGTSTDTQYF.

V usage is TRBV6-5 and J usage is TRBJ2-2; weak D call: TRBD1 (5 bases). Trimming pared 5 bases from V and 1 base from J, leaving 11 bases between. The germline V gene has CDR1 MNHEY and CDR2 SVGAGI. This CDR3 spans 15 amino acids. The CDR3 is CASSPPGQNTGELFF. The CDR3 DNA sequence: TGTGCCAGCAGTCCTCCAGGACAGAACACCGGGGAGCTGTTTTTT.

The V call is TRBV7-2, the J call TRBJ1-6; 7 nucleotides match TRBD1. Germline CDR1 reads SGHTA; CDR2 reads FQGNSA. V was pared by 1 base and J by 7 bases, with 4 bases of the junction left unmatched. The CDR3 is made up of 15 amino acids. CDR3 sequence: CASSLEGAGNSPLHF. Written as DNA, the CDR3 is TGTGCCAGCAGCTTAGAGGGGGCCGGGAATTCACCCCTCCACTTT.